The rows below give T cell receptor beta chains drawn from one sample of a study of cytomegalovirus exposure and HLA in healthy donors. The table came from immunoSEQ multiplex PCR; TCRdb's copy has only in-frame clones and leaves some out. Among more than 150,000 clones listed, more than 75% were seen once. The source material was PBMCs. The receptors shown here come from a woman aged 50 to 60 in good health and CMV-seropositive. The CDR3 runs from the conserved cysteine through the conserved F or W. D genes are given only for firm matches. Rows may omit the clone size; those that give it use once, few, many or a size class.

-	TRBV19	TRBJ2-3	-	CASSGSGTDTQYF	TGTGCCAGTAGTGGTTCGGGCACAGATACGCAGTATTTT
TRBD2	TRBV5-1	TRBJ2-7	-	CASRPGGIQVYEQYF	TGCGCCAGCAGGCCGGGGGGAATTCAAGTCTACGAGCAGTACTTC
-	TRBV5-6	TRBJ2-7	-	CASSLRQENYEQYF	TGTGCCAGCAGCTTGAGGCAGGAAAATTACGAGCAGTACTTC
TRBD1	TRBV12-5	TRBJ2-3	-	CASVLWTGSTDTQYF	TGTGCTAGCGTCCTTTGGACAGGGAGCACAGATACGCAGTATTTT
-	TRBV6-6	TRBJ1-2	-	CASSLNRDGYGYTF	TGTGCCAGCAGCCTCAACAGGGACGGCTATGGCTACACCTTC
-	TRBV7-2	TRBJ2-1	-	CASSPTTGNNEQFF	TGTGCCAGCAGCCCTACTACAGGGAACAATGAGCAGTTCTTC
-	TRBV15	TRBJ2-5	-	CATSRDVNRLETQYF	TGTGCCACCAGCAGAGATGTGAACAGGCTCGAGACCCAGTACTTC
-	TRBV11-2	TRBJ2-1	-	CASSLIQYNEQFF	TGTGCCAGCAGCTTAATCCAGTACAATGAGCAGTTCTTC
-	TRBV4-1	TRBJ2-1	-	CASSQDLRRGFYNEQFF	TGCGCCAGCAGCCAAGATCTGCGTCGCGGGTTTTACAATGAGCAGTTCTTC
-	TRBV18	TRBJ2-7	-	CASSPPLTSEQYF	TGTGCCAGCTCACCACCGCTCACGAGCGAGCAGTACTTC
TRBD1	TRBV9	TRBJ1-4	-	CASSATGAGEKLFF	TGTGCCAGCAGTGCAACAGGGGCGGGTGAAAAACTGTTTTTT
TRBD1	TRBV5-4	TRBJ1-2	-	CASSFSGGVNGYTF	TGTGCCAGCAGCTTTTCAGGGGGCGTCAATGGCTACACCTTC
TRBD2	TRBV7-9	TRBJ2-3	-	CASSFYSGAHTTDTQYF	TGTGCCAGCAGCTTCTATAGCGGGGCTCACACCACAGATACGCAGTATTTT
TRBD1	TRBV5-6	TRBJ2-2	-	CASEQGIYTGELFF	TGTGCCAGCGAACAGGGGATCTACACCGGGGAGCTGTTTTTT
-	TRBV25-1	TRBJ1-2	-	CASSEYWGGRDGYTF	TGTGCCAGCAGTGAATATTGGGGAGGTAGAGATGGCTACACCTTC
TRBD2	TRBV6-6	TRBJ2-3	-	CASSRDYPSTDTQYF	TGTGCCAGCAGCCGGGACTATCCTAGCACAGATACGCAGTATTTT
TRBD1	TRBV28	TRBJ1-1	-	CASSLWGTVNTEAFF	TGTGCCAGCAGTTTATGGGGGACAGTCAACACTGAAGCTTTCTTT
TRBD2	TRBV2	TRBJ2-3	-	CASSVERGVLYTQYF	TGTGCCAGCAGTGTTGAACGGGGGGTGCTTTATACGCAGTATTTT
-	TRBV12-5	TRBJ1-4	-	CASGLAVGTLPLYEKLFF	TGTGCTAGTGGTTTGGCAGTGGGGACACTTCCCCTTTATGAAAAACTGTTTTTT
TRBD1	TRBV27	TRBJ1-6	-	CASRSGTVNSPLHF	TGTGCCAGCAGGTCCGGGACAGTTAATTCACCCCTCCACTTT
TRBD1	TRBV27	TRBJ1-1	few	CASSQRLKPGQGKENTEAFF	TGTGCCAGCAGTCAGAGATTAAAACCGGGACAGGGGAAGGAGAACACTGAAGCTTTCTTT
TRBD2	TRBV7-9	TRBJ2-1	-	CSSSSPAGGDNEQFF	TGTTCCAGCAGCTCCCCTGCCGGGGGGGACAATGAGCAGTTCTTC